What follows are 12 T cell receptor beta chains derived from one specimen sequenced in a study of blood T cell repertoires in COVID-19. Generated by immunoSEQ multiplex PCR, the TCRdb table keeps only in-frame clones and is missing some. The sample comprises about 170,000 clones, 85% to 95% of which are singletons, and 4.6% rests with the top ten. Sample: peripheral blood. The receptor set was obtained from a woman in her forties or fifties with acute or convalescent COVID-19.

The chain joins TRBV5-6 to TRBJ2-5; D is unresolved. V lost 0 bases and J lost 3, with 9 bases in between. Germline CDR1 and CDR2: SGHDT and YYEEEE. The CDR3 loop spans 14 amino acids. CDR3 bases: TGTGCCAGCAGCTTGGCGGCGGTGAAAGAGACCCAGTACTTC. It specifies CASSLAAVKETQYF.

This chain uses TRBV18 with TRBJ2-2; 7 nucleotides line up with TRBD1. The CDR3 totals 15 residues. The J segment lost 6 bases and the V segment lost 4 bases, leaving 8 bases of the junction unmatched. The germline V gene encodes CDR1 KGHSH and CDR2 LQKENI. The CDR3 DNA follows: TGTGCCAGCTCACTCGGGATCACAGGGGCCGGGGAGCTGTTTTTT. Translated, it gives CASSLGITGAGELFF.

V is TRBV2 and J is TRBJ2-4; D is unresolved. CDR1 is SNHLY and CDR2 is FYNNEI in the germline V gene. The length of the CDR3 is 11 residues. Deletions cut 7 bases from V and 4 bases from J, with 5 bases between. The CDR3 nucleotides read TGTGCCAGCACATTTAAAAACATTCAGTACTTC. Translation: CASTFKNIQYF.

The chain combines TRBV14 with TRBJ2-1; TRBD2 matches at 10 bases. V lost 0 bases to trimming and J lost 5 bases; unmatched junction nucleotides: 13. CDR1 SGHDN and CDR2 FVKESK come from the germline V gene. This CDR3 contains 19 residues. The DNA of the CDR3 is TGTGCCAGCAGCCAAGACCTAGCGGGAGTCTTGGCAGTGGACAATGAGCAGTTCTTC. Translating gives CASSQDLAGVLAVDNEQFF.

This clone showed up just once. The chain employs TRBV5-1 and TRBJ2-5; 7 bases are a match to TRBD1. CDR1 is SGHRS, CDR2 YFSETQ, per germline. J gave up 5 bases and V 6 bases, and 7 bases lay outside the gene matches. The CDR3 covers 13 residues. The CDR3 region has the DNA TGCGCCAGCAACGACAGGGCGAGCGAGACCCAGTACTTC. As protein: CASNDRASETQYF.

The chain is built from TRBV5-4 and TRBJ1-2; D uncertain. V was shortened by 7 bases and J by 0 bases, with 19 bases between the two germline ends. CDR1 is SGHNT, CDR2 YYREEE, per germline (reference sequence). This CDR3 has 16 amino acids. The chain's CDR3 is CASRKRAASANYGYTF. DNA for the CDR3: TGTGCCAGCCGAAAGAGGGCTGCGTCGGCTAACTATGGCTACACCTTC.

The chain couples TRBV6-1 to TRBJ1-3; D unresolved. Trimming shortened V by 3 bases and J by 2 bases, and 11 bases separated the two germline ends. Looked up from germline, CDR1 is MNHNS and CDR2 is SASEGT. The CDR3 contains 15 residues. The CDR3: CASSEFGGTGNTIYF. CDR3 DNA: TGTGCCAGCAGTGAGTTTGGAGGGACTGGAAACACCATATATTTT.

The chain has TRBV5-1 and TRBJ2-7; D not certain. Germline V gene lookup returns CDR1 SGHRS and CDR2 YFSETQ. The CDR3 extends over 13 amino acids. The V gene lost 0 bases and the J gene lost 3 bases, with 7 bases spanning the gap. The DNA for the CDR3 is TGCGCCAGCAGCTTGGACAACTACTACGAGCAGTACTTC. Protein: CASSLDNYYEQYF.

This chain uses TRBV24-1 with TRBJ1-4; no definite D call. This CDR3 comprises 13 residues. CDR1 KGHDR and CDR2 SFDVKD come from the germline V gene. Trimming stripped 9 bases from V and 0 bases from J, with 7 bases between. The CDR3 DNA sequence: TGTGCCACCTTCGAGGCAACTAATGAAAAACTGTTTTTT. Translating gives CATFEATNEKLFF.

This chain links TRBV12-5 with TRBJ1-6; TRBD1 might be the D (5 bases). Between the trimmed V and J ends, which lost 8 bases and 0 bases, there was a span of 11 bases. This CDR3 is 15 amino acids long. CDR1 is LGHNT, CDR2 FRNRAP, per germline. DNA of the CDR3: TGTGCTAGTATCCGGGGGGACTCCTATAATTCACCCCTCCACTTT. The encoded protein is CASIRGDSYNSPLHF. The variable domain in full, with the rest retrieved from reference TRBV12-5 and TRBJ1-6, is DARVTQTPRHKVTEMGQEVTMRCQPILGHNTVFWYRQTMMQGLELLAYFRNRAPLDDSGMPKDRFSAEMPDATLATLKIQPSEPRDSAVYFCASIRGDSYNSPLHFGNGTRLTVT.

The V gene is TRBV24-1, the J gene TRBJ2-2; TRBD1 agrees at 12 bases. Germline trimming cut 12 bases from V and 6 bases from J; bases unmatched to any gene: 13. The CDR3 contains 16 residues. Germline-derived CDR1 and CDR2 are KGHDR and SFDVKD. The CDR3 sequence: CAAAAGTGGSAGELFF. CDR3 bases: TGTGCCGCGGCGGCCGGGACAGGGGGCTCGGCCGGGGAGCTGTTTTTT.

The J gene is TRBJ1-2, the V gene TRBV29-1, with D tentatively TRBD1 (5 bases). Germline V lookup: CDR1 SQVTM, CDR2 ANQGSEA. Trimming took 8 bases from V and 5 from J, leaving 18 bases between them. The CDR3 runs to 13 residues. CDR3 bases: TGCAGCCCGGGGTCAGGGCACAATTATGGCTACACCTTC. This translates into CSPGSGHNYGYTF.